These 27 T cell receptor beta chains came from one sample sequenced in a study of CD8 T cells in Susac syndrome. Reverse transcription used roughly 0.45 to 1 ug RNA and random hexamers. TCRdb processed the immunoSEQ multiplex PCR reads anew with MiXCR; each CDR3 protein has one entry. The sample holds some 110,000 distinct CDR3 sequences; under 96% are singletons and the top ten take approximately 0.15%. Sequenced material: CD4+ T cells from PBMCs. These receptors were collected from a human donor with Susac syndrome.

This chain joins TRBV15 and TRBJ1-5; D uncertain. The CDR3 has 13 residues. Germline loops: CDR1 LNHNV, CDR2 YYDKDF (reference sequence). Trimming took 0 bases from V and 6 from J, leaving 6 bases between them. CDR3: CATSRERIQPQHF. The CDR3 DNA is TGTGCCACCAGCAGAGAGAGGATTCAGCCCCAGCATTTT.

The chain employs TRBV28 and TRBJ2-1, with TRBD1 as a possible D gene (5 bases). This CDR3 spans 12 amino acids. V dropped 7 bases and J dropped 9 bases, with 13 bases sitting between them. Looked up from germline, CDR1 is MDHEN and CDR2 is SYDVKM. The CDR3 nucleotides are TGTGCCAGCACCTCCAACAGGTTTGAGCAGTTCTTC. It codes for CASTSNRFEQFF.

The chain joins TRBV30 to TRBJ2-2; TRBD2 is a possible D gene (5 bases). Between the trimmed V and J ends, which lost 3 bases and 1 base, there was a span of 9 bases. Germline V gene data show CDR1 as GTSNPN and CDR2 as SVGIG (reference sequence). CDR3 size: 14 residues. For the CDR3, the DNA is TGTGCCTGGAGGGTACTAGAGAACACCGGGGAGCTGTTTTTT. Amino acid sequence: CAWRVLENTGELFF.

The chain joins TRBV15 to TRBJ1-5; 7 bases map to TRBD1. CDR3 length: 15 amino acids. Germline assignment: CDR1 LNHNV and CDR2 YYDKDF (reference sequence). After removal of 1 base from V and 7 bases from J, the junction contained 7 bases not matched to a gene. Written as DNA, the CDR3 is TGTGCCACCAGCAGAGCCTCGGGACAGAGGCAGCCCCAGCATTTT. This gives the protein CATSRASGQRQPQHF.

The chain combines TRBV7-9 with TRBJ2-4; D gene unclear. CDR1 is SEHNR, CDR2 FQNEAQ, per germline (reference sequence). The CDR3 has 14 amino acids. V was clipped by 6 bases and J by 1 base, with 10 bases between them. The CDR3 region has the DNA TGTGCCAGCAGTGCCGATCGGGCCAAAAACATTCAGTACTTC. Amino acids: CASSADRAKNIQYF.

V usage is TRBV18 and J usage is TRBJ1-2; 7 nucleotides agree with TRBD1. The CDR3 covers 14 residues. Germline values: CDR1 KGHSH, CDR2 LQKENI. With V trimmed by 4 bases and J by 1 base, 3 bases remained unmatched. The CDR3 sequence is CASSRWDSNYGYTF. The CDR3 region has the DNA TGTGCCAGCTCACGTTGGGACAGTAACTATGGCTACACCTTC.

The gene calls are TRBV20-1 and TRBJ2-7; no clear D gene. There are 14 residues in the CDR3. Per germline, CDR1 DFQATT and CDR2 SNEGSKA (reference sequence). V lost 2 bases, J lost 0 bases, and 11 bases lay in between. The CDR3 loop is CSARNPTRSYEQYF. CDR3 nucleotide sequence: TGCAGTGCTAGAAATCCTACCCGCTCCTACGAGCAGTACTTC.

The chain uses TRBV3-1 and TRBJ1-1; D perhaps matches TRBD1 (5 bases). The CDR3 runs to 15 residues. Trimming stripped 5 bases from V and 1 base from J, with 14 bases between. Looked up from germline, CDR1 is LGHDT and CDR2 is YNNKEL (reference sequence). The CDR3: CASSYAGTGNTEAFF. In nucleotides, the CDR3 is TGTGCCAGCAGCTACGCCGGGACGGGGAACACTGAAGCTTTCTTT.

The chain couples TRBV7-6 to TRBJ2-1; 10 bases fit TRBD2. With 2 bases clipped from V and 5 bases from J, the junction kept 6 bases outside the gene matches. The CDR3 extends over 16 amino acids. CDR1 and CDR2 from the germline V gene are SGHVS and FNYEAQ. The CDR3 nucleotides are TGTGCCAGCAGCTTATACCTAGCGGGAGCCCACAATGAGCAGTTCTTC. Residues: CASSLYLAGAHNEQFF.

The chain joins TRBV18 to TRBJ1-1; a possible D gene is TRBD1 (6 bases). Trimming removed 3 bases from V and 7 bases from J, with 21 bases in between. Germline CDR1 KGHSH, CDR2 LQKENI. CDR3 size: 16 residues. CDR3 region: CASSPEADRKQGEAFF. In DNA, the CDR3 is TGTGCCAGCTCACCGGAGGCGGACAGAAAACAGGGTGAAGCTTTCTTT.

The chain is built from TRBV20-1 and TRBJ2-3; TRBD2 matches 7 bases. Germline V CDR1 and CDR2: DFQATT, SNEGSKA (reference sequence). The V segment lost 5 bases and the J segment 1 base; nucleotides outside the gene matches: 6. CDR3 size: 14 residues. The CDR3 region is CSAGGGSGTDTQYF. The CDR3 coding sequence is TGCAGTGCTGGCGGCGGGAGCGGCACAGATACGCAGTATTTT.

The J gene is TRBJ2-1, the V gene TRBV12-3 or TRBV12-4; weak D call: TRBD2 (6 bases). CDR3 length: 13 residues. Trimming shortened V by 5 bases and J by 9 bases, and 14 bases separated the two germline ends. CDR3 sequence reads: CASSRSGLGEQFF. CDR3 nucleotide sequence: TGTGCCAGCAGTCGTAGCGGCCTCGGTGAGCAGTTCTTC.

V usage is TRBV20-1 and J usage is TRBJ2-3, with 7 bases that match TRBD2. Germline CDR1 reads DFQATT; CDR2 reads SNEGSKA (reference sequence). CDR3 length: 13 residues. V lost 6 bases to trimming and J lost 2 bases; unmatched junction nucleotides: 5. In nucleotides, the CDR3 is TGCAGTGCGAGGTGGGACTACACAGATACGCAGTATTTT. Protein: CSARWDYTDTQYF.

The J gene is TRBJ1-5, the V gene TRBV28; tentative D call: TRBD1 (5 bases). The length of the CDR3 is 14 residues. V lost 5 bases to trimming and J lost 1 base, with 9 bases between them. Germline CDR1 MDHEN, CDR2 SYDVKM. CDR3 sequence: CASSQTASNQPQHF. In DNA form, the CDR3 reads TGTGCCAGCAGTCAGACAGCCAGCAATCAGCCCCAGCATTTT.

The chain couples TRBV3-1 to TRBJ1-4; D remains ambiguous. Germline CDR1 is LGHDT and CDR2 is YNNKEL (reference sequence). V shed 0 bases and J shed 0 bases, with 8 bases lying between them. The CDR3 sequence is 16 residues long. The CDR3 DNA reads TGTGCCAGCAGCCAAGATCGACTCGCAACTAATGAAAAACTGTTTTTT. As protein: CASSQDRLATNEKLFF.

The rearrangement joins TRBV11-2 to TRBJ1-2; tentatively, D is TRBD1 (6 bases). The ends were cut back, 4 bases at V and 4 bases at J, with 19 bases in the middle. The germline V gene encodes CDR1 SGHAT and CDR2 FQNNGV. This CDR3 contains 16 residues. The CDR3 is CASSSSGGGWVYGYTF. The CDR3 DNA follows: TGTGCCAGCAGCTCCTCGGGCGGGGGCTGGGTCTATGGCTACACCTTC.

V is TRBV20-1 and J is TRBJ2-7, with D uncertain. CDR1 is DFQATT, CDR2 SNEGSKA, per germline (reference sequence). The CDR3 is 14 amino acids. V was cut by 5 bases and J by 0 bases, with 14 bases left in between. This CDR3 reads CSAPGPFTSYEQYF. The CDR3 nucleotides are TGCAGTGCTCCCGGACCGTTCACCTCCTACGAGCAGTACTTC.

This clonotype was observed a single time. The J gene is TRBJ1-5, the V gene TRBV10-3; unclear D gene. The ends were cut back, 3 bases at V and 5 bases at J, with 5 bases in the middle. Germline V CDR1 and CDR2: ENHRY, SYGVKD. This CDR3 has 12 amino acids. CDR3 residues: CAISEMDQPQHF. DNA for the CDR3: TGTGCCATCAGTGAAATGGATCAGCCCCAGCATTTT.

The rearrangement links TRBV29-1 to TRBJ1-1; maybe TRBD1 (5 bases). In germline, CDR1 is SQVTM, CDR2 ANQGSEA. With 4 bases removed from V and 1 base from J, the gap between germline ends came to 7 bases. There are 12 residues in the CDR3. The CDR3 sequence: CSVGTGNTEAFF. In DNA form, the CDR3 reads TGCAGCGTTGGTACAGGGAACACTGAAGCTTTCTTT.

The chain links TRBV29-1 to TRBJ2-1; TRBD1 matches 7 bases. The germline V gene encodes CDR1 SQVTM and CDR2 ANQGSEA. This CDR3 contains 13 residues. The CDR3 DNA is TGCAGAGCAGGGGGTAGGTCCTACAATGAGCAGTTCTTC. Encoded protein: CRAGGRSYNEQFF.

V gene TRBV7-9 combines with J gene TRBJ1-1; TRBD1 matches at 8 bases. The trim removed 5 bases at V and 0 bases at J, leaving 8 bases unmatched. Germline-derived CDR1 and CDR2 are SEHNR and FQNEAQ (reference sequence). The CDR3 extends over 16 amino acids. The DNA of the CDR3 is TGTGCCAGCAGCGCAAGACAGGGGCCCATGAACACTGAAGCTTTCTTT. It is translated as CASSARQGPMNTEAFF.

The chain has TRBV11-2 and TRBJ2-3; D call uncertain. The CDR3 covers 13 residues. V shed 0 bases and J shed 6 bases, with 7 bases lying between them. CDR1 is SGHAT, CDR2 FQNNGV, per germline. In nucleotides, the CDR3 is TGTGCCAGCAGCTTAGATTTGACCGATACGCAGTATTTT. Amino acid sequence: CASSLDLTDTQYF.

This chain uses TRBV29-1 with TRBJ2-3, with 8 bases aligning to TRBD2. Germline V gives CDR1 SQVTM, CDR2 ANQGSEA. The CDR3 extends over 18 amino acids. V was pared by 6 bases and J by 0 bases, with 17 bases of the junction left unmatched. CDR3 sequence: CSVGLLFSGAGSTDTQYF. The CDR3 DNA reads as TGCAGCGTGGGACTCCTGTTTAGCGGGGCGGGAAGCACAGATACGCAGTATTTT.

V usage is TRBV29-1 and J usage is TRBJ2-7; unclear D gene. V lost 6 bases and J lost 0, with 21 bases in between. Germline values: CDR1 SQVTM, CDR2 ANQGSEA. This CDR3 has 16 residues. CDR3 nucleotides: TGCAGCGTCTTGCTAACGGGTCAACTGCGCTCCTACGAGCAGTACTTC. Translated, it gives CSVLLTGQLRSYEQYF.

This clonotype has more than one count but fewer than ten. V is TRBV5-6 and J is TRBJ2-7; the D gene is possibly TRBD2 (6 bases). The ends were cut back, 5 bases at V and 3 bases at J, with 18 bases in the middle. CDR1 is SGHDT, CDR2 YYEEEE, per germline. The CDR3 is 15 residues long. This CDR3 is CASRGVGAGRYEQYF. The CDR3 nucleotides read TGTGCCAGCAGAGGGGTTGGTGCGGGACGCTACGAGCAGTACTTC.

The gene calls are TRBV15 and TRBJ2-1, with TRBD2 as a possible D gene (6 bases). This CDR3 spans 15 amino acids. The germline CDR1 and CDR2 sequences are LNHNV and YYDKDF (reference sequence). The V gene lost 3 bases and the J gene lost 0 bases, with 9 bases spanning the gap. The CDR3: CATSRSSASYNEQFF. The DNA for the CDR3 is TGTGCCACCAGCAGGTCTAGCGCCTCCTACAATGAGCAGTTCTTC.

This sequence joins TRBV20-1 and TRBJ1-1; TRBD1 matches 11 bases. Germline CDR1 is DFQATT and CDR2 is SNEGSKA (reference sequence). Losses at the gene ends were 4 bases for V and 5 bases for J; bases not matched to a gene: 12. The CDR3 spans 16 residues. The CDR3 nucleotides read TGCAGTGCTAATGGGGACAGGGGGTTGATCAGGACTGAAGCTTTCTTT. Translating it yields CSANGDRGLIRTEAFF.